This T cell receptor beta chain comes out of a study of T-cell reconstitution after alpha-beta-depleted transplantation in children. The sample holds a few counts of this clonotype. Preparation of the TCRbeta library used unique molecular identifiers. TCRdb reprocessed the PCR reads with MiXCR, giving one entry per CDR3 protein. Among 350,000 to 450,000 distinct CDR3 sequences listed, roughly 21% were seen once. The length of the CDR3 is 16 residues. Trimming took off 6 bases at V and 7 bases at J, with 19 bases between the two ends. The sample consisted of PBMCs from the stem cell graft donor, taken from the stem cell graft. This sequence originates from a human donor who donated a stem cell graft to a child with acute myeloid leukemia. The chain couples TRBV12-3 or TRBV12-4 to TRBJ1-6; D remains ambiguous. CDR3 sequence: CASRDDTRLPNSPLHF. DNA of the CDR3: TGTGCCAGCAGGGATGACACTAGGCTACCCAATTCACCCCTCCACTTT.